This TCR beta chain was captured in a study of blood T cell repertoires in COVID-19. Study-wide background: The United States, Italy and Spain supplied acute and convalescent COVID-19 samples. PBMCs, B-cell-depleted T cells, or T cells provided the cDNA or gDNA that made up the material.

Per the authors' pipeline: Estimation of nucleated cell counts was performed using reference gene primer amplification. Sequencing used immunoSEQ multiplex PCR; TCRdb keeps in-frame clones, though not all of them. V, J and clone size are those of that table, while D and trimming were read from the DNA. The data hold some 45,000 clones, with less than 95% observed a single time. The sequencing input was peripheral blood. The sequence derives from a man between 65 and 85 years old with active COVID-19.

CDR3 DNA: TGTGCCAGCAGCGTAGCGGGGGGTCTCCAAGAGACCCAGTACTTC. Its protein product is CASSVAGGLQETQYF. The chain uses TRBV9 and TRBJ2-5; 7 bases agree with TRBD2. The germline gives CDR1 SGDLS, CDR2 YYNGEE. Trimming cost V 0 bases and J 1 base; bases outside gene matches: 3. The CDR3 consists of 15 residues.